One and the same sample provided the 29 T cell receptor beta chains below, sequenced in a study of shared clonotypes between healthy human individuals. The protocol was immunoSEQ multiplex PCR, while the TCRdb copy is restricted to in-frame clones and leaves out a portion. Altogether about 1 million clones are present, 60% to 80% being singletons, with the ten largest covering 1.5%. The sample was memory CD4+ T cells sorted from blood. Subset denoted: CD45RA-negative fraction. These receptors originate from a man between 18 and 35 years old in good health.

The chain links TRBV27 to TRBJ2-1; perhaps TRBD2 as D (5 bases). From germline, CDR1 is MNHEY and CDR2 SMNVEV (reference sequence). The CDR3 runs 13 residues. V shed 6 bases and J shed 5 bases, with 11 bases lying between them. CDR3 sequence (DNA): TGTGCCAGCAGGAAGATAGCGAACAATGAGCAGTTCTTC. It translates to CASRKIANNEQFF.

This clone was found once. This chain links TRBV28 with TRBJ2-1; D might be TRBD1 (6 bases). This CDR3 is built from 14 residues. Germline V lookup: CDR1 MDHEN, CDR2 SYDVKM. V was trimmed by 2 bases and J by 5 bases, leaving 10 bases between them. CDR3 sequence reads: CASSLQGSNNEQFF. As DNA, the CDR3 is TGTGCCAGCAGTTTACAGGGGTCCAACAATGAGCAGTTCTTC.

The chain carries TRBV19 and TRBJ1-1; D is unclear. V was trimmed by 4 bases and J by 4 bases, leaving 10 bases between them. Germline CDR1 and CDR2: LNHDA and SQIVND (reference sequence). The CDR3 length is 13 residues. The chain's CDR3 is CASSTDGSTEAFF. CDR3 DNA: TGTGCCAGTAGTACGGACGGAAGCACTGAAGCTTTCTTT.

Points on this clone: The same CDR3 arises from other DNA sequences in this sample as well. The chain's CDR3 is CASSRRGTGNTIYF. CDR3 in DNA: TGTGCCAGCAGTCGCCGGGGAACTGGAAACACCATATATTTT. The chain links TRBV6-5 to TRBJ1-3; D remains unclear. Germline CDR1 is MNHEY and CDR2 is SVGAGI. The CDR3 is 14 amino acids. V was cut by 5 bases and J by 2 bases, with 10 bases left in between.

CDR3 sequence reads: CASSLPTSGTSYNEQFF. CDR3 nucleotide sequence: TGCGCCAGCAGCTTGCCGACTAGCGGGACCTCCTACAATGAGCAGTTCTTC. The chain couples TRBV5-1 to TRBJ2-1; 11 bases match TRBD2. The ends lost 1 base at V and 0 bases at J; junction bases unmatched: 3. This CDR3 is 17 amino acids long. Per germline, CDR1 SGHRS and CDR2 YFSETQ.

The chain links TRBV18 to TRBJ2-5; 10 nucleotides match TRBD1. Germline V CDR1 and CDR2: KGHSH, LQKENI. This CDR3 is built from 15 residues. Unmatched junction bases numbered 3, after V lost 1 base and J lost 4 bases. Here the CDR3 reads CASSPLGQGIETQYF. The DNA of the CDR3 is TGTGCCAGCTCACCACTGGGACAGGGGATAGAGACCCAGTACTTC.

The sample holds many counts of this clone. This sequence joins TRBV6-1 and TRBJ2-4; TRBD1 agrees at 7 bases. Germline V gives CDR1 MNHNS, CDR2 SASEGT. The CDR3 totals 16 residues. The V and J ends lost 1 base and 3 bases, in that order; junction bases with no gene match: 6. CDR3 amino acids: CASSEVQGVGKNIQYF. The CDR3 region has the DNA TGTGCCAGCAGTGAAGTCCAGGGGGTAGGCAAAAACATTCAGTACTTC.

The DNA for the CDR3 is TGCAGCGTCCGGACTAGTGGCGACGAGCAGTACTTC. Residues: CSVRTSGDEQYF. V is TRBV29-1 and J is TRBJ2-7; 7 positions agree with TRBD2. There are 12 residues in the CDR3. The J segment lost 5 bases and the V segment lost 6 bases, leaving 7 bases of the junction unmatched. CDR1 is SQVTM and CDR2 is ANQGSEA in the germline V gene.

The chain recombines TRBV18 with TRBJ1-1; D is possibly TRBD1 (6 bases). The length of the CDR3 is 15 residues. Trimming left V 2 bases short and J 0 bases short, with 10 bases between. Germline CDR1 and CDR2: KGHSH and LQKENI. The CDR3 region is CASSPNQGLNTEAFF. CDR3 coding DNA: TGTGCCAGCTCACCAAATCAGGGGTTGAACACTGAAGCTTTCTTT.

Regarding this clone: Other DNA sequences in the sample encode the same CDR3. The chain recombines TRBV28 with TRBJ1-2; D uncertain. Germline CDR1 MDHEN, CDR2 SYDVKM. With 6 bases removed from V and 7 bases from J, the gap between germline ends came to 12 bases. The CDR3 runs to 12 residues. This CDR3 is CASSLLSGGYTF. In DNA, the CDR3 is TGTGCCAGCAGCCTACTATCGGGTGGCTACACCTTC.

The V gene is TRBV19, the J gene TRBJ2-7, with TRBD2 identical over 7 bases. J gave up 2 bases and V 4 bases, and 5 bases lay outside the gene matches. Germline assignment: CDR1 LNHDA and CDR2 SQIVND (reference sequence). The CDR3 sequence is 14 residues long. CDR3 DNA sequence: TGTGCCAGTAGTAAGGGACTATTACCCTACGAGCAGTACTTC. This translates into CASSKGLLPYEQYF.

The chain carries TRBV18 and TRBJ1-1; D ambiguous. This CDR3 is 13 amino acids long. Per germline, CDR1 KGHSH and CDR2 LQKENI. V was trimmed by 7 bases and J by 1 base, leaving 10 bases between them. The DNA of the CDR3 is TGTGCCAGCTTAAGCCCCGAGAACACTGAAGCTTTCTTT. It specifies CASLSPENTEAFF.

The J gene is TRBJ2-3, the V gene TRBV5-1; 14 bases are shared with TRBD2. Germline assignment: CDR1 SGHRS and CDR2 YFSETQ. J gave up 4 bases and V 0 bases, and 4 bases lay outside the gene matches. This CDR3 comprises 17 residues. In DNA, the CDR3 is TGCGCCAGCAGCTTGGGACTAGCGGGGGGGGCCCCAGATACGCAGTATTTT. This codes for CASSLGLAGGAPDTQYF. Full variable domain (missing parts from reference TRBV5-1 and TRBJ2-3): KAGVTQTPRYLIKTRGQQVTLSCSPISGHRSVSWYQQTPGQGLQFLFEYFSETQRNKGNFPGRFSGRQFSNSRSEMNVSTLELGDSALYLCASSLGLAGGAPDTQYFGPGTRLTVL.

The chain recombines TRBV6-6 with TRBJ2-7; unclear D gene. The CDR3 loop spans 12 amino acids. Deletions cut 1 base from V and 6 bases from J, with 7 bases between. Germline CDR1 and CDR2: MNHNY and SVGAGI (reference sequence). The CDR3 coding sequence is TGTGCCAGCAGTTACTTGGCGCGCGAGCAGTACTTC. Translating gives CASSYLAREQYF.

The chain couples TRBV7-9 to TRBJ1-2; D unclear. V dropped 4 bases and J dropped 3 bases, with 15 bases sitting between them. CDR1 SEHNR and CDR2 FQNEAQ come from the germline V gene (reference sequence). The CDR3 is 15 residues long. The CDR3 is CASSSPAKGDYGYTF. The CDR3 coding sequence is TGTGCCAGCAGCTCCCCGGCGAAGGGCGACTATGGCTACACCTTC.

The chain employs TRBV11-1 and TRBJ2-7; D call uncertain. The CDR3 contains 13 residues. Trimming stripped 2 bases from V and 8 bases from J, with 13 bases between. Germline lookup yields CDR1 SGHAT and CDR2 FQDESV (reference sequence). The CDR3 loop is CASSLTRELQQYF. In DNA form, the CDR3 reads TGTGCCAGCAGCTTAACCCGTGAATTACAGCAGTACTTC.

The chain combines TRBV7-2 with TRBJ2-2; D ambiguous. Looked up from germline, CDR1 is SGHTA and CDR2 is FQGNSA. V dropped 3 bases and J dropped 0 bases, with 17 bases sitting between them. The CDR3 is 18 amino acids. The CDR3 coding sequence is TGTGCCAGCAGCTTTAGGCACCTCCTTAAGGCGAACACCGGGGAGCTGTTTTTT. It codes for CASSFRHLLKANTGELFF.

Worth noting for this clone: Other DNA sequences in this specimen translate into the identical CDR3. The chain couples TRBV2 to TRBJ2-2; D is undetermined. Germline V gene lookup returns CDR1 SNHLY and CDR2 FYNNEI. The CDR3 is 13 residues long. Trimming left V 1 base short and J 3 bases short, with 3 bases between. The CDR3 DNA reads as TGTGCCAGCAGTGAAGGATACACCGGGGAGCTGTTTTTT. Translation: CASSEGYTGELFF.

The chain carries TRBV11-2 and TRBJ2-3; D ambiguous. CDR1 SGHAT and CDR2 FQNNGV come from the germline V gene. Trimming left V 8 bases short and J 0 bases short, with 3 bases between. The CDR3 loop spans 11 amino acids. The CDR3 region has the DNA TGTGCCAGCGGGAGCACAGATACGCAGTATTTT. It specifies CASGSTDTQYF.

The rearrangement links TRBV7-2 to TRBJ2-5, with 9 bases lining up with TRBD2. This CDR3 has 12 amino acids. Unmatched junction bases numbered 8, after V lost 5 bases and J lost 13 bases. CDR1 is SGHTA and CDR2 is FQGNSA in the germline V gene. This CDR3 is CASSLLGGRGYF. CDR3 in DNA: TGTGCCAGCAGCCTTTTAGGCGGGAGGGGGTACTTC.

This clone appeared a few times. The rearrangement joins TRBV15 to TRBJ2-5, with D unclear. Germline CDR1 reads LNHNV; CDR2 reads YYDKDF (reference sequence). Trimming removed 1 base from V and 4 bases from J, with 13 bases in between. This CDR3 has 15 amino acids. For the CDR3, the DNA is TGTGCCACCAGCAGAGGGACCGGGTCTGGAGAGACCCAGTACTTC. It yields the protein CATSRGTGSGETQYF.

The rearrangement joins TRBV12-5 to TRBJ2-1; 9 positions agree with TRBD1. Per the germline V gene, CDR1 is LGHNT and CDR2 is FRNRAP. The CDR3 totals 14 residues. Unmatched junction bases numbered 4, after V lost 4 bases and J lost 6 bases. The CDR3 here is CASGSGQGPNEQFF. For the CDR3, the DNA is TGTGCTAGTGGTTCCGGACAGGGGCCCAATGAGCAGTTCTTC. Together with reference TRBV12-5 and TRBJ2-1, the CDR3 gives the full variable domain: DARVTQTPRHKVTEMGQEVTMRCQPILGHNTVFWYRQTMMQGLELLAYFRNRAPLDDSGMPKDRFSAEMPDATLATLKIQPSEPRDSAVYFCASGSGQGPNEQFFGPGTRLTVL.

Note on this clone: A far larger clone is off by one base, so a read error is likely. CDR3 nucleotides: TGTGCCAGCAGCTTAGATATGAACACTGAAGCTTTCTTT. Translation: CASSLDMNTEAFF. The rearrangement uses TRBV7-6 and TRBJ1-1; D unclear. Trimming cost V 1 base and J 0 bases, with 3 bases left between them. This CDR3 is 13 amino acids long. From germline, CDR1 is SGHVS and CDR2 FNYEAQ.

V usage is TRBV5-1 and J usage is TRBJ1-1; no definite D call. The germline gives CDR1 SGHRS, CDR2 YFSETQ. Trimming cost V 4 bases and J 0 bases, with 16 bases left between them. CDR3 length: 16 amino acids. The CDR3 spells CASSPDPGGMNTEAFF. CDR3 coding DNA: TGCGCCAGCAGCCCGGACCCCGGCGGCATGAACACTGAAGCTTTCTTT. Combining the CDR3 with reference TRBV5-1 and TRBJ1-1 gives the whole variable domain KAGVTQTPRYLIKTRGQQVTLSCSPISGHRSVSWYQQTPGQGLQFLFEYFSETQRNKGNFPGRFSGRQFSNSRSEMNVSTLELGDSALYLCASSPDPGGMNTEAFFGQGTRLTVV.

J is TRBJ1-2 and V is TRBV27; D is perhaps TRBD1 (5 bases). V was trimmed by 3 bases and J by 5 bases, leaving 7 bases between them. Germline CDR1 MNHEY, CDR2 SMNVEV (reference sequence). This CDR3 has 12 amino acids. The chain's CDR3 is CASSLKGYGYTF. The DNA for the CDR3 is TGTGCCAGCAGTTTGAAGGGGTATGGCTACACCTTC.

The rearrangement uses TRBV5-1 and TRBJ2-2; 7 bases align to TRBD2. This CDR3 comprises 15 residues. CDR1 SGHRS and CDR2 YFSETQ come from the germline V gene. Trimming took 3 bases from V and 1 from J; bases not matched to a gene: 3. The CDR3 DNA sequence: TGCGCCAGCAGCTCCGGGACTAAGAACACCGGGGAGCTGTTTTTT. It specifies CASSSGTKNTGELFF.

CDR3 region: CASSSYRGQDYNEQFF. The DNA of the CDR3 is TGTGCCAGCAGCTCTTACAGGGGCCAAGATTACAATGAGCAGTTCTTC. This sequence joins TRBV5-4 and TRBJ2-1; 7 nucleotides line up with TRBD1. Germline V lookup: CDR1 SGHNT, CDR2 YYREEE (reference sequence). J was trimmed by 4 bases and V by 3 bases; bases with no gene match: 10. The CDR3 is 16 residues long.

The rearrangement uses TRBV28 and TRBJ2-4, with TRBD1 matching 8 bases. CDR3 size: 13 residues. Trimming removed 5 bases from V and 4 bases from J; junction bases left unmatched: 1. Germline values: CDR1 MDHEN, CDR2 SYDVKM. CDR3: CASSRDRKNIQYF. The DNA for the CDR3 is TGTGCCAGCAGTAGGGACAGGAAAAACATTCAGTACTTC. Filled out from reference TRBV28 and TRBJ2-4, the complete variable domain reads DVKVTQSSRYLVKRTGEKVFLECVQDMDHENMFWYRQDPGLGLRLIYFSYDVKMKEKGDIPEGYSVSREKKERFSLILESASTNQTSMYLCASSRDRKNIQYFGAGTRLSVL.

The chain combines TRBV30 with TRBJ1-6; D may be TRBD1 (6 bases). The V gene's germline CDR1 is GTSNPN and CDR2 SVGIG (reference sequence). V dropped 2 bases and J dropped 10 bases, with 15 bases sitting between them. The CDR3 has 14 amino acids. CDR3 region: CAWSSGGLGSPLHF. Written as DNA, the CDR3 is TGTGCCTGGAGTTCGGGGGGCCTAGGGTCACCCCTCCACTTT.